This paragraph reports one TCR beta chain. Assay: immunoSEQ multiplex PCR; the TCRdb copy retains only in-frame clones and omits some. The table shows about 14,000 clones, with roughly 93% occurring only once. The data were taken from a study of monozygotic twins with cystic fibrosis. The V gene lost 4 bases and the J gene lost 1 base, with 12 bases spanning the gap. The CDR3 contains 15 residues. Germline lookup yields CDR1 LGHNA and CDR2 YNFKEQ. The clonotype was recovered from a girl aged 2-9 years with cystic fibrosis. Sequences were obtained from blood. The chain carries TRBV4-2 and TRBJ2-3; TRBD2 might be the D (6 bases). CDR3 in amino acids: CASSRQASGTDTQYF. As DNA, the CDR3 is TGTGCCAGCAGCCGGCAGGCTAGCGGCACAGATACGCAGTATTTT.